The 14 T cell receptor beta chains below come from one sample, sequenced in a study of early T cells in non-severe SARS-CoV-2 infection. TCRdb fed the 5' RACE reads into MiXCR, producing one record per CDR3 protein. The sample lists fewer than 35,000 distinct CDR3 sequences, about 4.7% occurring once. The sample consisted of whole blood. The receptors stem from an adult who was a healthcare worker with PCR-confirmed SARS-CoV-2 infection or an uninfected control (not recorded which).

This clonotype was counted a few times. The J gene is TRBJ2-1, the V gene TRBV29-1, with unresolved D. Trimming left V 7 bases short and J 5 bases short, with 6 bases between. The CDR3 sequence is 10 residues long. Germline-derived CDR1 and CDR2 are SQVTM and ANQGSEA. The CDR3 region has the DNA TGCAGCGGTTGGGACAATGAGCAGTTCTTC. Encoded protein: CSGWDNEQFF.

The V call is TRBV11-2, the J call TRBJ1-6; D is possibly TRBD1 (5 bases). The V gene lost 7 bases and the J gene lost 11 bases, with 18 bases spanning the gap. This CDR3 has 14 amino acids. CDR1 and CDR2 (germline): SGHAT, FQNNGV. The CDR3 DNA is TGTGCCAGCACCCTGACAGACCTATCTGCACCCCTCCACTTT. Its translation: CASTLTDLSAPLHF. Drawing the rest from reference TRBV11-2 and TRBJ1-6, the complete variable domain is EAGVAQSPRYKIIEKRQSVAFWCNPISGHATLYWYQQILGQGPKLLIQFQNNGVVDDSQLPKDRFSAERLKGVDSTLKIQPAKLEDSAVYLCASTLTDLSAPLHFGNGTRLTVT.

This clonotype appeared many times. This chain links TRBV3-1 with TRBJ1-1; D is ambiguous. V lost 2 bases and J lost 3, with 10 bases in between. Germline V lookup: CDR1 LGHDT, CDR2 YNNKEL (reference sequence). CDR3 length: 14 amino acids. The CDR3 DNA follows: TGTGCCAGCAGCCAAAGCGGGAGCTACACTGAAGCTTTCTTT. It yields the protein CASSQSGSYTEAFF. Filled out from reference TRBV3-1 and TRBJ1-1, the complete variable domain reads DTAVSQTPKYLVTQMGNDKSIKCEQNLGHDTMYWYKQDSKKFLKIMFSYNNKELIINETVPNRFSPKSPDKAHLNLHINSLELGDSAVYFCASSQSGSYTEAFFGQGTRLTVV.

The chain joins TRBV19 to TRBJ2-3; 11 positions match TRBD2. This CDR3 has 16 residues. V gave up 5 bases and J gave up 0 bases; unmatched junction bases: 4. From germline, CDR1 is LNHDA and CDR2 SQIVND (reference sequence). The CDR3 nucleotides are TGTGCCAGTAGTTCCCGGACTAGCGGGAGCACAGATACGCAGTATTTT. It yields the protein CASSSRTSGSTDTQYF.

There are a few counts of this clonotype. The V and J genes are TRBV5-1 and TRBJ2-2, with D unclear. V gave up 0 bases and J gave up 5 bases, with 17 bases separating them. The CDR3 sequence is 17 residues long. Germline-derived CDR1 and CDR2 are SGHRS and YFSETQ. This CDR3 is CASSLGMEFRRTGELFF. CDR3 nucleotide sequence: TGCGCCAGCAGCTTGGGAATGGAATTCCGCCGAACCGGGGAGCTGTTTTTT.

This clonotype turned up a few times. J is TRBJ2-7 and V is TRBV11-2; D might be TRBD1 (5 bases). This CDR3 has 15 amino acids. Germline CDR1 is SGHAT and CDR2 is FQNNGV. The V gene lost 4 bases and the J gene lost 0 bases, with 13 bases spanning the gap. The CDR3 loop is CASSSYRDSSYEQYF. The CDR3 DNA follows: TGTGCCAGCAGCTCATACCGCGACAGCTCCTACGAGCAGTACTTC. Based on the CDR3 plus reference TRBV11-2 and TRBJ2-7, the full variable domain is EAGVAQSPRYKIIEKRQSVAFWCNPISGHATLYWYQQILGQGPKLLIQFQNNGVVDDSQLPKDRFSAERLKGVDSTLKIQPAKLEDSAVYLCASSSYRDSSYEQYFGPGTRLTVT.

The V gene is TRBV6-6, the J gene TRBJ2-7, with 12 bases aligning to TRBD1. The CDR3 sequence is 16 residues long. Germline CDR1 is MNHNY and CDR2 is SVGAGI (reference sequence). Germline trimming cut 4 bases from V and 9 bases from J; bases unmatched to any gene: 13. CDR3 bases: TGTGCCAGCAGTTCACTTCCGGGACAGGGGGCGGTAGGGCAGTACTTC. This encodes CASSSLPGQGAVGQYF.

This clonotype was counted ten times or more. The genes are TRBV28 and TRBJ2-1; 8 bases fit TRBD1. The CDR3 has 16 residues. The junction had 13 bases not matched to a gene; V was cut back by 5 bases and J by 7 bases. The germline gives CDR1 MDHEN, CDR2 SYDVKM. CDR3 DNA: TGTGCCAGCAGTCTATCCGGACAGGGTACGATTAATGAGCAGTTCTTC. It specifies CASSLSGQGTINEQFF.

This clonotype showed up many times. The chain has TRBV20-1 and TRBJ1-6; 7 bases map to TRBD1. This CDR3 is built from 13 residues. Germline CDR1 reads DFQATT; CDR2 reads SNEGSKA (reference sequence). V lost 5 bases, J lost 11 bases, and 9 bases stayed unmatched. The CDR3 loop is CSAGGTESAPLHF. The CDR3 nucleotides are TGCAGTGCTGGGGGGACAGAGTCCGCACCCCTCCACTTT.

This clonotype was seen a handful of times. The genes are TRBV7-8 and TRBJ1-2; no reliable D call. The CDR3 extends over 15 amino acids. Per germline, CDR1 SGHVS and CDR2 FQNEAQ. The V gene lost 4 bases and the J gene lost 4 bases, with 16 bases spanning the gap. The chain's CDR3 is CASSSPTDTRYGYTF. CDR3 bases: TGTGCCAGCAGCTCACCAACCGACACCCGCTATGGCTACACCTTC.

This clonotype was seen ten or more times. DNA of the CDR3: TGTGCCAGCAGCTGGGGGTCAGTGAACACCGGGGAGCTGTTTTTT. It is translated as CASSWGSVNTGELFF. The rearrangement joins TRBV7-3 to TRBJ2-2; D may be TRBD1 or TRBD2 (5 bases each). CDR3 length: 15 residues. With 4 bases removed from V and 1 base from J, the gap between germline ends came to 10 bases. Per the germline V gene, CDR1 is SGHTA and CDR2 is FQGTGA.

This clonotype appeared many times. V is TRBV7-9 and J is TRBJ2-3; D remains unclear. The germline gives CDR1 SEHNR, CDR2 FQNEAQ (reference sequence). There are 14 residues in the CDR3. V lost 5 bases and J 5 bases, leaving 14 bases between the germline ends. The CDR3 bases are TGTGCCAGCAGCAAGTCCATAGCAAGAGATACGCAGTATTTT. Translated, it gives CASSKSIARDTQYF.

At least ten counts were recorded for this clonotype. V gene TRBV7-9 combines with J gene TRBJ2-7; D is perhaps TRBD2 (5 bases). This CDR3 contains 16 residues. Between the trimmed V and J ends, which lost 3 bases and 4 bases, there was a span of 19 bases. Germline V gene sequence: CDR1 SEHNR, CDR2 FQNEAQ (reference sequence). This chain's CDR3 is CASSLPPPGVGYEQYF. The CDR3 bases are TGTGCCAGCAGCTTGCCCCCTCCCGGGGTTGGGTACGAGCAGTACTTC. Together with reference TRBV7-9 and TRBJ2-7, the CDR3 gives the full variable domain: DTGVSQNPRHKITKRGQNVTFRCDPISEHNRLYWYRQTLGQGPEFLTYFQNEAQLEKSRLLSDRFSAERPKGSFSTLEIQRTEQGDSAMYLCASSLPPPGVGYEQYFGPGTRLTVT.

This clonotype was observed many times. The chain has TRBV12-3 or TRBV12-4 and TRBJ2-7, with TRBD1 matching 12 bases. V was clipped by 4 bases and J by 4 bases; unmatched bases: 8. This CDR3 has 16 residues. CDR3 DNA sequence: TGTGCCAGCAGTTCTATCGGGACAGGGGGCAAATACGAGCAGTACTTC. The encoded protein is CASSSIGTGGKYEQYF.